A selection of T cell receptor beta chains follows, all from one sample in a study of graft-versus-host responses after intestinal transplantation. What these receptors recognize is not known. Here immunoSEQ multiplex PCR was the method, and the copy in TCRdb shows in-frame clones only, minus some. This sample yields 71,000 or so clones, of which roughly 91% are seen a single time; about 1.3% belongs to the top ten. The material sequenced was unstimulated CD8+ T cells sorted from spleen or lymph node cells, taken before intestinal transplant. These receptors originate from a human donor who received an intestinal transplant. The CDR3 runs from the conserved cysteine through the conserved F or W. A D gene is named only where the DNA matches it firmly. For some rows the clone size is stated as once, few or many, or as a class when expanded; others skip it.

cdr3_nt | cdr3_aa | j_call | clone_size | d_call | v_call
TGTGCCAGCAGGATTTCAGGGGGCCATCAGCCCCAGCATTTT | CASRISGGHQPQHF | TRBJ1-5 | . | TRBD1 | TRBV27
TGTGCCAGCAGTTTAGGGCAGGTCCTCGCACCCCTCCACTTT | CASSLGQVLAPLHF | TRBJ1-6 | few | . | TRBV27
TGCGCCAGCAGCTCGCTGCTTGGCCCGATTAGCGGGGGGCACACAGATACGCAGTATTTT | CASSSLLGPISGGHTDTQYF | TRBJ2-3 | . | TRBD2 | TRBV5-1
TGTGCCAGCAGCGGAATAGGAGATGAGCAGTTCTTC | CASSGIGDEQFF | TRBJ2-1 | . | . | TRBV9
TGTGCCAGCAGCCAGGGGGTGGGCTATGGCTACACCTTC | CASSQGVGYGYTF | TRBJ1-2 | . | TRBD1 | TRBV27
TGTGCCAGCAGCGATGGTCAGTCACCCTCCTACGAGCAGTACTTC | CASSDGQSPSYEQYF | TRBJ2-7 | . | . | TRBV2
TGTGCCTCCCAGCGGGGGTCGCAAGAGACCCAGTACTTC | CASQRGSQETQYF | TRBJ2-5 | . | TRBD2 | TRBV13
TGCGCCAGCAGTGAAGCGGGGGGGCTCAATGAGCAGTTCTTC | CASSEAGGLNEQFF | TRBJ2-1 | . | TRBD2 | TRBV10-2
TGTGCCAGCAGTTACTCAGGGGGGGGCGCAGATACGCAGTATTTT | CASSYSGGGADTQYF | TRBJ2-3 | . | . | TRBV6-5
TGCAGCGTTGACCAGGGGGCCTCAGGGGGCTACACCTTC | CSVDQGASGGYTF | TRBJ1-2 | . | TRBD1 | TRBV29-1
TGCGCCAGCAGCCAAGAGCCGGTTCCCGGGGAGCTGTTTTTT | CASSQEPVPGELFF | TRBJ2-2 | . | . | TRBV4-1
TGTGCCAGCAGTCGACTGGGCGGGGGGGCAGATACGCAGTATTTT | CASSRLGGGADTQYF | TRBJ2-3 | . | TRBD2 | TRBV2
TGTGCCAGCAGCTTGGCCGGGAGACAAATGGACGAGCAGTACTTC | CASSLAGRQMDEQYF | TRBJ2-7 | . | . | TRBV5-4
TGTGCCAGCACTGGGGACAGGGCCGGCGAGCAGTACTTC | CASTGDRAGEQYF | TRBJ2-7 | once | TRBD1 | TRBV6-4
TGTGCCAGCAGGGGGCCCCCTCGAGGAGACATTCAGTACTTC | CASRGPPRGDIQYF | TRBJ2-4 | . | . | TRBV2
TGTGCCACCAGCACCGGACAGACCGACAATGAGCAGTTCTTC | CATSTGQTDNEQFF | TRBJ2-1 | . | . | TRBV15
TGTGCTAGTGGGACGGGGGATGGGGCAGATACGCAGTATTTT | CASGTGDGADTQYF | TRBJ2-3 | . | . | TRBV12-5
TGTGCCAGCAGCCGGGACAGGGACGGCTACACCTTC | CASSRDRDGYTF | TRBJ1-2 | . | TRBD1 | TRBV6-5
TGCGCCAGCAGCCAAGATACCCTAACCAATACGCAGTATTTT | CASSQDTLTNTQYF | TRBJ2-3 | . | . | TRBV4-1
TGTGCCAGCAGCGGAGACAGCTCCTATAATTCACCCCTCCACTTT | CASSGDSSYNSPLHF | TRBJ1-6 | . | . | TRBV9
TGCAGCGTCTCTACTGTAGGGGAGCTGTTTTTT | CSVSTVGELFF | TRBJ2-2 | . | . | TRBV29-1
TGTGCCAGCAGTGTGGGGGCAGGGAACACTGAAGCTTTCTTT | CASSVGAGNTEAFF | TRBJ1-1 | . | . | TRBV6-4
TGTGCCAGCAGTTACTCGGGACCGGAGGGGGCCCCGCAGTATTTT | CASSYSGPEGAPQYF | TRBJ2-3 | . | . | TRBV6-5
TGTGCCAGCAGCTTTTATACCACACAAGAGACCCAGTACTTC | CASSFYTTQETQYF | TRBJ2-5 | . | . | TRBV7-2
TGTGCCAGCCGCGGCTATGGCTACACCTTC | CASRGYGYTF | TRBJ1-2 | . | . | TRBV2
TGTGCCAGTAGTATACGCGGGGGATCCTACAATGAGCAGTTCTTC | CASSIRGGSYNEQFF | TRBJ2-1 | . | TRBD2 | TRBV19
TGTGCCAGCAGCTTCTCAGATACGCAGTATTTT | CASSFSDTQYF | TRBJ2-3 | . | . | TRBV13
TGTGCCAGCAGTGAGGACAGGGACCCGGTGCAGGGATTC | CASSEDRDPVQGF | TRBJ2-7 | . | TRBD1 | TRBV2
TGTGCCAGCAGTGTCGTGGCCGGGGGGGCGCAGGGCTACACCTTC | CASSVVAGGAQGYTF | TRBJ1-2 | . | . | TRBV6-4
TGCGCCAGCAGCTTTCGCCCGGGGGGATCTGGAAACACCATATATTTT | CASSFRPGGSGNTIYF | TRBJ1-3 | once | . | TRBV5-1
TGCAGCGTATACCGGGCTAGCGGGGGCCACGGGGAGCTGTTTTTT | CSVYRASGGHGELFF | TRBJ2-2 | . | TRBD2 | TRBV29-1
TGTGCCAGCTCACCCGACACTGAAGCTTTCTTT | CASSPDTEAFF | TRBJ1-1 | once | . | TRBV18
TGTGCCAGTAGTACCGGACAAGTCCACGAGCAGTACTTC | CASSTGQVHEQYF | TRBJ2-7 | . | . | TRBV19
TGTGCCAGCAGCTGGGGGGGCGAGCAGTACTTC | CASSWGGEQYF | TRBJ2-7 | . | TRBD2 | TRBV7-9
TGTGCCATCAGTGAGGGGAGCTCTGGAAACACCATATATTTT | CAISEGSSGNTIYF | TRBJ1-3 | . | . | TRBV10-3
TGTGCCAGCAGTTGGGGGGACCCCTACGAGCAGTACTTC | CASSWGDPYEQYF | TRBJ2-7 | few | . | TRBV2
TGTGCCAGCAGTCCCTACAGGGGGCCGGATGGCTACACCTTC | CASSPYRGPDGYTF | TRBJ1-2 | . | TRBD1 | TRBV2
TGTGCTAGTGGTTTGGGTGACACAGGGGCCAACTATGGCTACACCTTC | CASGLGDTGANYGYTF | TRBJ1-2 | . | TRBD1 | TRBV12-5
TGTGCCAGCAGTCGGACAGGGGGCCTGGAAAAACTGTTTTTT | CASSRTGGLEKLFF | TRBJ1-4 | . | TRBD1 | TRBV7-9
TGTGCCAGCAGTTACACGGGACAGGGGCCCCGAGAGACCCAGTACTTC | CASSYTGQGPRETQYF | TRBJ2-5 | . | TRBD1 | TRBV6-5
TGTGCCACCTTAGGGGCCAACGTCCTGACTTTC | CATLGANVLTF | TRBJ2-6 | . | . | TRBV7-2
TGTGCCAGCAGCGTAGGAGATCTTGGCTATGGCTACACCTTC | CASSVGDLGYGYTF | TRBJ1-2 | . | . | TRBV9
TGTGCCAGCAGCGGGGGGACAGGCCCCTACGAGCAGTACTTC | CASSGGTGPYEQYF | TRBJ2-7 | . | . | TRBV6-1
TGTGCCAGCAGCTTCGAAGGCCTAGCGGGGCCTAAGTTT | CASSFEGLAGPKF | TRBJ2-3 | . | TRBD2 | TRBV5-6
TGTGCCAGCAGCCCCCCGGGGGGGACAGACGGAAACACCATATATTTT | CASSPPGGTDGNTIYF | TRBJ1-3 | few | TRBD1 | TRBV7-9
TGTGCCAGCAGCCCCCAGGACTCTGGGGCCAACGTCCTGACTTTC | CASSPQDSGANVLTF | TRBJ2-6 | . | . | TRBV9
TGTGCCAGTAGCCCCGGGGGTAACATTCAGTACTTC | CASSPGGNIQYF | TRBJ2-4 | . | . | TRBV19
TGCAGCGTTGAACCGAGCTCTGGAAACACCATATATTTT | CSVEPSSGNTIYF | TRBJ1-3 | . | . | TRBV29-1
TGCGCCAGCAGTGAGGGGTCTAGCGGGGGCCAGGAGCAGTTCTTC | CASSEGSSGGQEQFF | TRBJ2-1 | . | TRBD2 | TRBV10-2
TGTGCCATCAGTGGGACAGGGAATTACAATGAGCAGTTCTTC | CAISGTGNYNEQFF | TRBJ2-1 | . | TRBD1 | TRBV10-3
TGTGCCAGCAGCCAATTGGGCCAGCCCAACTATGGCTACACCTTC | CASSQLGQPNYGYTF | TRBJ1-2 | . | . | TRBV14
TGTGCCAGCAGCTTGCGAGGGGGCTCCCCTCATAGGACCGGGGAGCTGTTTTTT | CASSLRGGSPHRTGELFF | TRBJ2-2 | once | TRBD1 | TRBV5-6
TGTGCCAGCAGTCCCACGGGACAGCTAAATCAGCCCCAGCATTTT | CASSPTGQLNQPQHF | TRBJ1-5 | . | TRBD1 | TRBV27
TGTGCCAGCAGTGACCCAGGGGTGGAGAATGAGCAGTTCTTC | CASSDPGVENEQFF | TRBJ2-1 | few | . | TRBV6-4
TGTGCCAGCAGTTTTAGCGGGGGGTCTGAGCAGTTCTTC | CASSFSGGSEQFF | TRBJ2-1 | . | TRBD2 | TRBV25-1
TGTGCCAGCAGTGATCTCCCTAATAACCCAGCTTTCTTT | CASSDLPNNPAFF | TRBJ1-1 | . | . | TRBV2
TGTGCCAGTAGTATTTGGCAGGGGAACAATGAGCAGTTCTTC | CASSIWQGNNEQFF | TRBJ2-1 | . | . | TRBV19
TGTGCCAGCAGCCCTAGCGTGGTCAGGGGGCTGGAGACCCAGTACTTC | CASSPSVVRGLETQYF | TRBJ2-5 | . | TRBD1 | TRBV11-2
TGCAGCGTTGAAGATACCAACAGACAGGGGGGAGGCTACGAGCAGTACTTC | CSVEDTNRQGGGYEQYF | TRBJ2-7 | . | TRBD1 | TRBV29-1